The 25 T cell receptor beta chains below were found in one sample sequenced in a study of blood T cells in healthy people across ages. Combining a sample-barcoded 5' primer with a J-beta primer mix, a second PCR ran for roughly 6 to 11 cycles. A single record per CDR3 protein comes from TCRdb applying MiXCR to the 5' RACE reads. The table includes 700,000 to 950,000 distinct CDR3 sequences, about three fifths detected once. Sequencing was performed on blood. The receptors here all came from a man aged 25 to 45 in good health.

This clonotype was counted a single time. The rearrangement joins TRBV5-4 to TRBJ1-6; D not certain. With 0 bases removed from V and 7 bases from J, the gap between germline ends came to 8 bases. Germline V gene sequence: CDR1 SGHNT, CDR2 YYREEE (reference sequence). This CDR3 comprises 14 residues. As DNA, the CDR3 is TGTGCCAGCAGCTTGGGCAACGGCAATTCACCCCTCCACTTT. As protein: CASSLGNGNSPLHF.

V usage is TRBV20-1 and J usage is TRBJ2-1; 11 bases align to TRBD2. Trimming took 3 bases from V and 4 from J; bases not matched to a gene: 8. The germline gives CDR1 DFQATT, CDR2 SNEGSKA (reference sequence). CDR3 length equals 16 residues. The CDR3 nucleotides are TGCAGTGCTAGTTCTGGACTAGCGGGCAGATACAATGAGCAGTTCTTC. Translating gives CSASSGLAGRYNEQFF.

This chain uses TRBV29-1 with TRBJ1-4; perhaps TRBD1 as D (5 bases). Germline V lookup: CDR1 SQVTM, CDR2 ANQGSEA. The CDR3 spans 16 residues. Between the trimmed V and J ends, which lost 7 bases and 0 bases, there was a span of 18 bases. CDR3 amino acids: CSATRQLGSTNEKLFF. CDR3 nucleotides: TGCAGCGCAACCCGACAGCTAGGATCAACTAATGAAAAACTGTTTTTT. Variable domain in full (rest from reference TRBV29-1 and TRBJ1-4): SAVISQKPSRDICQRGTSLTIQCQVDSQVTMMFWYRQQPGQSLTLIATANQGSEATYESGFVIDKFPISRPNLTFSTLTVSNMSPEDSSIYLCSATRQLGSTNEKLFFGSGTQLSVL.

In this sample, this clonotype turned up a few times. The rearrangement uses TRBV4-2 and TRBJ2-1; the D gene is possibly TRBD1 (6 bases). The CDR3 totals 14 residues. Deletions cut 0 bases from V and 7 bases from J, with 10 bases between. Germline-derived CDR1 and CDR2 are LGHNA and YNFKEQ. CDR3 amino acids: CASSQDKRGNEQFF. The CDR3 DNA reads TGTGCCAGCAGCCAAGATAAAAGGGGGAATGAGCAGTTCTTC.

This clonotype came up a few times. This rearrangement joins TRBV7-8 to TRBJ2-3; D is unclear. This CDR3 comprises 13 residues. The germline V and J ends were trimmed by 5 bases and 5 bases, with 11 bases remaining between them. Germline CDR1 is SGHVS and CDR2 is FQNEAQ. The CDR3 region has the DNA TGTGCCAGCAGCCCAGGACGGAGAGATACGCAGTATTTT. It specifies CASSPGRRDTQYF.

The CDR3 reads CASSQVLPGQGRGELFF. The CDR3 nucleotides are TGCGCCAGCAGCCAAGTTCTCCCGGGACAGGGTAGGGGGGAGCTGTTTTTT. This chain connects TRBV4-3 to TRBJ2-2; 9 bases map to TRBD1. This CDR3 is 17 amino acids long. The J segment lost 8 bases and the V segment lost 1 base, leaving 11 bases of the junction unmatched. The germline V gene encodes CDR1 LGHNA and CDR2 YSLEER.

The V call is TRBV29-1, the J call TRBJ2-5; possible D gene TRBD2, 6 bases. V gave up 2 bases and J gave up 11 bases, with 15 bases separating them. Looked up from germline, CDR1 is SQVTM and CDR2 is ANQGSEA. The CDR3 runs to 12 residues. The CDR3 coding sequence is TGCAGCGTTGAACACGGGTCCGGAGGGCAGTACTTC. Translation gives CSVEHGSGGQYF.

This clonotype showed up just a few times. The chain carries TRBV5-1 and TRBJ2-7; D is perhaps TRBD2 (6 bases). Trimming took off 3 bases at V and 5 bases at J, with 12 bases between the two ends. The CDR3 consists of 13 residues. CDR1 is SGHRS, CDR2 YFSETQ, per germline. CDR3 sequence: CASSWTAGHEQYF. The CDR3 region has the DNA TGCGCCAGCAGCTGGACGGCGGGACACGAGCAGTACTTC.

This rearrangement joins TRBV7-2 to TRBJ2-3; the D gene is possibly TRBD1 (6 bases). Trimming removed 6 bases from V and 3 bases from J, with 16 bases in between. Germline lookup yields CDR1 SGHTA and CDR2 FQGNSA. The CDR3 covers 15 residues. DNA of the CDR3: TGTGCCAGCAGTCCCGGTACAGGGTGGACAGATACGCAGTATTTT. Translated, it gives CASSPGTGWTDTQYF.

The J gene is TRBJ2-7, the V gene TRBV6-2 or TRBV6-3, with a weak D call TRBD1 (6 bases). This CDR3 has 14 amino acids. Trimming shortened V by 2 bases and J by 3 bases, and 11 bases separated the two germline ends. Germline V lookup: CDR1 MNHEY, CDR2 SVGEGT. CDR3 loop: CASSYGRGSYEQYF. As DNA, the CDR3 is TGTGCCAGCAGTTACGGCAGGGGCAGCTACGAGCAGTACTTC.

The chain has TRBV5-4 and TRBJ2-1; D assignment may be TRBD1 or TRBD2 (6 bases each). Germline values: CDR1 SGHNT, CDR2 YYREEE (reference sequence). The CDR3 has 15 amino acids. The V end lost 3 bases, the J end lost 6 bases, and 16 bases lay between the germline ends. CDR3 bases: TGTGCCAGCAGCTCAGATAGAGGGGGGATCAATGAGCAGTTCTTC. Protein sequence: CASSSDRGGINEQFF.

Written as DNA, the CDR3 is TGTGCCAGCAGCCCACCGGGGGGGATTTTCGAGCAGTACTTC. This gives the protein CASSPPGGIFEQYF. The V gene is TRBV12-3 or TRBV12-4, the J gene TRBJ2-4; 8 nucleotides line up with TRBD2. The J call may be incorrect, as the DNA end agrees better with TRBJ2-7. CDR3 length: 14 amino acids.

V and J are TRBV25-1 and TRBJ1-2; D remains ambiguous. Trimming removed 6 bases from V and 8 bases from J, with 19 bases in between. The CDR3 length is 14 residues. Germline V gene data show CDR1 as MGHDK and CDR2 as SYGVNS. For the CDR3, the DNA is TGTGCCAGCAGGTCATCCGGTATGACGGGCGGCTACACCTTC. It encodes CASRSSGMTGGYTF.

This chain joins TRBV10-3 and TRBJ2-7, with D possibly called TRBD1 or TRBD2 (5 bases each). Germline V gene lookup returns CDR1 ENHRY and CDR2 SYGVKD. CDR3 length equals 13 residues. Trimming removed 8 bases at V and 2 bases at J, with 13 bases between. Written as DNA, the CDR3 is TGTGCCATCTCCGGGACGGCCACCTACGAGCAGTACTTC. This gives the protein CAISGTATYEQYF.

CDR3 sequence reads: CASSQDIGQAYGYTF. In nucleotides, the CDR3 is TGCGCCAGCAGCCAAGACATCGGACAGGCCTATGGCTACACCTTC. The chain combines TRBV4-3 with TRBJ1-2; 7 bases match TRBD1. The V and J ends lost 0 bases and 4 bases, in that order; junction bases with no gene match: 5. Per germline, CDR1 LGHNA and CDR2 YSLEER. This CDR3 has 15 amino acids.

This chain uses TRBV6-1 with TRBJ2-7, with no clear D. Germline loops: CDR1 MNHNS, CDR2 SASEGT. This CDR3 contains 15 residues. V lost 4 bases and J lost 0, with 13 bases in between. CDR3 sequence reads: CASSGARPISYEQYF. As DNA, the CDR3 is TGTGCCAGCAGTGGCGCGCGCCCCATCTCCTACGAGCAGTACTTC.

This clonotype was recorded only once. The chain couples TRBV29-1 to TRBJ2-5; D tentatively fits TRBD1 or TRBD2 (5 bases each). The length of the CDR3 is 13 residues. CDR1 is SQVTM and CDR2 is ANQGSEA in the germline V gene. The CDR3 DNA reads TGCAGATCGAGCGGACACCGAAACAATGAGCAGTACTTC. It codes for CRSSGHRNNEQYF.

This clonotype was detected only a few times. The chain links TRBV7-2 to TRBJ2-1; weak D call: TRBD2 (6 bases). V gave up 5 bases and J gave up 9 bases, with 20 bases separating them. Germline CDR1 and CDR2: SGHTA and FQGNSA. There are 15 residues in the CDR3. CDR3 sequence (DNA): TGTGCCAGCAGCACGGACTACAAGAGAGCAGGTGAGCAGTTCTTC. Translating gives CASSTDYKRAGEQFF.

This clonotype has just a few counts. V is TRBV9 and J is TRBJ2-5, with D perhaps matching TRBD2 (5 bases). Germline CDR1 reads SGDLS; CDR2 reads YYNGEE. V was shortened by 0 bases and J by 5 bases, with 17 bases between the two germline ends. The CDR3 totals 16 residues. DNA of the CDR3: TGTGCCAGCAGCGTAGAGGGTGGACTGTTGGGGGAGACCCAGTACTTC. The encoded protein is CASSVEGGLLGETQYF.

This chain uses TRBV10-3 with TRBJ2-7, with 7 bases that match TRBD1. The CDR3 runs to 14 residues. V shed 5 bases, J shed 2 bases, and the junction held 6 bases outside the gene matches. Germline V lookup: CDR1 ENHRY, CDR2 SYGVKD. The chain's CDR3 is CAISFGDSAYEQYF. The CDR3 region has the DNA TGTGCCATCAGTTTCGGGGACAGTGCCTACGAGCAGTACTTC.

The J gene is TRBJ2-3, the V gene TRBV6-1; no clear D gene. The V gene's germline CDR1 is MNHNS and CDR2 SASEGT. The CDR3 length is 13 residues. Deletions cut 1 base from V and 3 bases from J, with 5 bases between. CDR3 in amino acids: CASSEDTTDTQYF. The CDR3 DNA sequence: TGTGCCAGCAGTGAAGATACTACAGATACGCAGTATTTT.

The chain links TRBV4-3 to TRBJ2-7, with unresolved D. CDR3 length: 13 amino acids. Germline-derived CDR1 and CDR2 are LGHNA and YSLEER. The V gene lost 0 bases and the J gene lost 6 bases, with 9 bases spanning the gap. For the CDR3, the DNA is TGCGCCAGCAGCCAAGACGGGCGGACCGAGCAGTACTTC. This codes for CASSQDGRTEQYF.

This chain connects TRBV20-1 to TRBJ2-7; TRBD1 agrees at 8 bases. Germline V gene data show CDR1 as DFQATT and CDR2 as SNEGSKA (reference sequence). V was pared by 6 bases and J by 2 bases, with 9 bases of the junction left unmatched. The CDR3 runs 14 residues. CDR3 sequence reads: CSAQGAEGTYEQYF. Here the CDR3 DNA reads TGCAGTGCCCAGGGGGCGGAGGGGACCTACGAGCAGTACTTC.

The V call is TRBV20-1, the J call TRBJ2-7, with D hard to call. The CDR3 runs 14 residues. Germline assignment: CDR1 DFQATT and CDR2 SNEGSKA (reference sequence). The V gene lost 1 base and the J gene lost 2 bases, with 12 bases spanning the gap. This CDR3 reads CSARGDSFPYEQYF. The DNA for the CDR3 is TGCAGTGCTAGAGGGGATAGCTTCCCCTACGAGCAGTACTTC.

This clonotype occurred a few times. The CDR3 region is CSVGADQGYTF. Here the CDR3 DNA reads TGCAGCGTTGGGGCGGACCAAGGCTACACCTTC. V gene TRBV29-1 combines with J gene TRBJ1-2; no clear D gene. V lost 4 bases and J lost 8, with 11 bases in between. The CDR3 runs to 11 residues. Germline lookup yields CDR1 SQVTM and CDR2 ANQGSEA.